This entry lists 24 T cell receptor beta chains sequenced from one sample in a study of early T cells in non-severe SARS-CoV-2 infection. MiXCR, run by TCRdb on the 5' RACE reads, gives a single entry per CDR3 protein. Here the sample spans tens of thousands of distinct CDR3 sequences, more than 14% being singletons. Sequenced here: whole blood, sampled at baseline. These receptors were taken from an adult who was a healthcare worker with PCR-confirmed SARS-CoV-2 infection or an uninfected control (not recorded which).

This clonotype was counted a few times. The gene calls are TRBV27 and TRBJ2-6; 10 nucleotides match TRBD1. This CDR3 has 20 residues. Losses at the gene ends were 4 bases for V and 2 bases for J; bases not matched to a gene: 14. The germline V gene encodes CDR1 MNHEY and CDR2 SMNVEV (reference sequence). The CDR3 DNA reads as TGTGCCAGCAGTTACGGTTTTGGACAGGGGGTATTTCCTGGGGCCAACGTCCTGACTTTC. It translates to CASSYGFGQGVFPGANVLTF.

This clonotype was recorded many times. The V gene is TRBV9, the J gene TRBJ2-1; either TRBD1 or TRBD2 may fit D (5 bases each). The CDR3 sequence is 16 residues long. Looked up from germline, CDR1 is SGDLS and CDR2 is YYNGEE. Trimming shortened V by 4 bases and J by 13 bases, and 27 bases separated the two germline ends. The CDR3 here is CASSTPRASRGVQQFF. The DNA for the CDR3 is TGTGCCAGCAGCACCCCTAGGGCCTCAAGGGGAGTGCAACAGTTCTTC.

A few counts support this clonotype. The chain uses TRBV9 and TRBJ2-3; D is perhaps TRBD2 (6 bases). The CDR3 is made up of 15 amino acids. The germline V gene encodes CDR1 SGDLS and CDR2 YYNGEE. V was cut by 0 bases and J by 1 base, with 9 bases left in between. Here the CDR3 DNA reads TGTGCCAGCAGCGTAGATGGGGAGGGCACAGATACGCAGTATTTT. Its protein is CASSVDGEGTDTQYF.

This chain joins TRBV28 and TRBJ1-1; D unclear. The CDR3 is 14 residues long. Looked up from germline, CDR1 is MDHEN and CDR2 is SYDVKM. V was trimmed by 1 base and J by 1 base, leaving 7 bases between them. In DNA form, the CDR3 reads TGTGCCAGCAGTTTATACGAAACGAACACTGAAGCTTTCTTT. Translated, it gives CASSLYETNTEAFF.

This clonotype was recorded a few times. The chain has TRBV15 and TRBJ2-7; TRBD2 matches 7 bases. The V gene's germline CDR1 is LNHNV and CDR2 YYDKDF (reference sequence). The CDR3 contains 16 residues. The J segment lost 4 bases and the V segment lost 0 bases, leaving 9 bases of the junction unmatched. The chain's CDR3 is CATSRDRRTRVYEQYF. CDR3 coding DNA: TGTGCCACCAGCAGAGATCGTAGGACTAGAGTATACGAGCAGTACTTC.

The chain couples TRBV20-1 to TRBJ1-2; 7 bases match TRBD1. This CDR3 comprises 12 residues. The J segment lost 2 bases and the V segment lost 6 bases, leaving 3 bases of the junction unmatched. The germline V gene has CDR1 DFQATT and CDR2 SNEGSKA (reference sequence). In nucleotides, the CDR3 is TGCAGTGCAGCGACAGGGAACTATGGCTACACCTTC. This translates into CSAATGNYGYTF.

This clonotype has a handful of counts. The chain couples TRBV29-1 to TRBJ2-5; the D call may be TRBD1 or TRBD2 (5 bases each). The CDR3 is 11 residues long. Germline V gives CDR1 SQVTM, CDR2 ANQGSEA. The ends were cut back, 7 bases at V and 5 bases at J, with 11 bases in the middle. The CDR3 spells CSGGSGETQYF. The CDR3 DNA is TGCAGCGGGGGGTCGGGCGAGACCCAGTACTTC.

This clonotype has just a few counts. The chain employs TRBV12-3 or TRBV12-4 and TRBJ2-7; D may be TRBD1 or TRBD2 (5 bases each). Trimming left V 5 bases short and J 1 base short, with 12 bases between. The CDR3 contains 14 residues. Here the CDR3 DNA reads TGTGCCAGCAGTCCACTAGGGGTTTCCTACGAGCAGTACTTC. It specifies CASSPLGVSYEQYF.

CDR3 amino acids: CASSGGLAEYNEQFF. CDR3 coding DNA: TGTGCCAGCAGCGGGGGACTAGCGGAGTACAATGAGCAGTTCTTC. The rearrangement links TRBV7-6 to TRBJ2-1; 11 bases agree with TRBD2. The length of the CDR3 is 15 residues. J lost 4 bases, V lost 5 bases, and 4 bases had no gene match. The V gene's germline CDR1 is SGHVS and CDR2 FNYEAQ.

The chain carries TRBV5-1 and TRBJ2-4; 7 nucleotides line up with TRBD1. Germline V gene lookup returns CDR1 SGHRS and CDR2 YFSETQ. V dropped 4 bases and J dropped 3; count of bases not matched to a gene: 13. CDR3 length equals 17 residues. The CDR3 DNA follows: TGCGCCAGCAGCCTGGGTCGGCAGGGGGTTATCAAAAACATTCAGTACTTC. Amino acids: CASSLGRQGVIKNIQYF.

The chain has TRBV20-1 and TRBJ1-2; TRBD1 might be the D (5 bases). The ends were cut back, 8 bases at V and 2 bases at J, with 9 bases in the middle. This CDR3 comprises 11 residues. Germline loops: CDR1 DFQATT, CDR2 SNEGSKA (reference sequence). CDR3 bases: TGCAGTCCGACAGCGAACTATGGCTACACCTTC. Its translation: CSPTANYGYTF.

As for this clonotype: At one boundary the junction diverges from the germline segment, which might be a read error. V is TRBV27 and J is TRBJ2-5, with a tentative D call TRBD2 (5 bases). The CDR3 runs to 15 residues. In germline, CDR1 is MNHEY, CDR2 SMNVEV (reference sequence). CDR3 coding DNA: TGCGCCAGCAGTCCCAGCCCGCGGGTCCGGGAGACCCAGTACTTC. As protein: CASSPSPRVRETQYF.

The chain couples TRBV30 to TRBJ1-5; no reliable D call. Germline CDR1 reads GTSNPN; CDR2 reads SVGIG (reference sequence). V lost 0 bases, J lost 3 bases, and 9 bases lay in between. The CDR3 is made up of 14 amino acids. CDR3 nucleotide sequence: TGTGCCTGGAGTGTTCTGCAGGTCAATCAGCCCCAGCATTTT. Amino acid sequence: CAWSVLQVNQPQHF.

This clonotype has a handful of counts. The CDR3 spells CASSPPPFGNEQFF. DNA of the CDR3: TGTGCCAGCTCACCACCCCCCTTTGGGAATGAGCAGTTCTTC. The chain has TRBV18 and TRBJ2-1, with no clear D. This CDR3 has 14 residues. V was clipped by 0 bases and J by 7 bases, with 10 bases between them. The germline CDR1 and CDR2 sequences are KGHSH and LQKENI. Filled out from reference TRBV18 and TRBJ2-1, the complete variable domain reads NAGVMQNPRHLVRRRGQEARLRCSPMKGHSHVYWYRQLPEEGLKFMVYLQKENIIDESGMPKERFSAEFPKEGPSILRIQQVVRGDSAAYFCASSPPPFGNEQFFGPGTRLTVL.

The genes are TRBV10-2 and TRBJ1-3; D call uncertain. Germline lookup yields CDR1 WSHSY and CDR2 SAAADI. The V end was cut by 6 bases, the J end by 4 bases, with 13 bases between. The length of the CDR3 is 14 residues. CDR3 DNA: TGCGCCAGCAGCCGGGCCTTAGAGGGAAACACCATATATTTT. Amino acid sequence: CASSRALEGNTIYF.

The CDR3 coding sequence is TGCAGTGCTAGAGGGGGAAGGGGCGCAAACACCGGGGAGCTGTTTTTT. Translation: CSARGGRGANTGELFF. The chain uses TRBV20-1 and TRBJ2-2; the D gene is possibly TRBD1 (5 bases). CDR3 length equals 16 residues. In germline, CDR1 is DFQATT, CDR2 SNEGSKA (reference sequence). Trimming left V 1 base short and J 2 bases short, with 14 bases between.

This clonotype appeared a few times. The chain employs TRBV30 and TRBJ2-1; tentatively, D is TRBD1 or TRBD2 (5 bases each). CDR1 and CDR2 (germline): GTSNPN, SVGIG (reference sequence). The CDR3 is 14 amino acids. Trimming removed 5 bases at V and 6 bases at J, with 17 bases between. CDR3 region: CAWQITGTSNEQFF. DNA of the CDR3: TGTGCCTGGCAAATCACCGGGACCAGCAATGAGCAGTTCTTC. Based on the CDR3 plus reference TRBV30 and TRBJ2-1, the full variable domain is SQTIHQWPATLVQPVGSPLSLECTVEGTSNPNLYWYRQAAGRGLQLLFYSVGIGQISSEVPQNLSASRPQDRQFILSSKKLLLSDSGFYLCAWQITGTSNEQFFGPGTRLTVL.

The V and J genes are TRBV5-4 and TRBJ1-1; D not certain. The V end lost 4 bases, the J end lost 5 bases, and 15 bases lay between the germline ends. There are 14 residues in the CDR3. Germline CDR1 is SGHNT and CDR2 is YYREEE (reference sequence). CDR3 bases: TGTGCCAGCAGCCCGCAAGGGAGATGGACTGAAGCTTTCTTT. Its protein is CASSPQGRWTEAFF.

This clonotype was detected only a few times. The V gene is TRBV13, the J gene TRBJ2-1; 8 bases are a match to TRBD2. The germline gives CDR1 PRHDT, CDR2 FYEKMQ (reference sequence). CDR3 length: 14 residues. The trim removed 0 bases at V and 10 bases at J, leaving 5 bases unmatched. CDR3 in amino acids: CASSLGPGGPEQFF. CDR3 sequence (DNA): TGTGCCAGCAGCTTAGGACCGGGAGGGCCGGAGCAGTTCTTC.

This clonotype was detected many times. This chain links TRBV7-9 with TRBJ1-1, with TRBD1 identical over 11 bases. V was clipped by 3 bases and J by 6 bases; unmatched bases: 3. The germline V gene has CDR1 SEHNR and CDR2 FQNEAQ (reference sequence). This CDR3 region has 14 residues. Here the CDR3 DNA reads TGTGCCAGCAGCTTTCCGGGACAGGGGGCTGAAGCTTTCTTT. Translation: CASSFPGQGAEAFF.

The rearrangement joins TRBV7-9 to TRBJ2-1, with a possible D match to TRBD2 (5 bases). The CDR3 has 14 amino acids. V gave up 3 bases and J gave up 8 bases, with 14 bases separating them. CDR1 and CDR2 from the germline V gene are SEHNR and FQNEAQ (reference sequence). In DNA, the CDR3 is TGTGCCAGCAGCTTGGGAGCACGCTGGGATGAGCAGTTCTTC. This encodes CASSLGARWDEQFF.

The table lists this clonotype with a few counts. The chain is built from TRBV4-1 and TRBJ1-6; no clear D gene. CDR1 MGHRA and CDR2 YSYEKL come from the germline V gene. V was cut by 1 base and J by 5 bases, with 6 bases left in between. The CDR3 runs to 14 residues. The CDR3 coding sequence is TGCGCCAGCAGCCAAGGACGGGATAATTCACCCCTCCACTTT. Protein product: CASSQGRDNSPLHF.

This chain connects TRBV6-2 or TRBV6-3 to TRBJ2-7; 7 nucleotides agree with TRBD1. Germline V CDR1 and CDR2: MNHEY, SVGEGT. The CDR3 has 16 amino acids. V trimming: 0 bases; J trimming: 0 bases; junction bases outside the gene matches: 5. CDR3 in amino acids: CASSYSGTVNSYEQYF. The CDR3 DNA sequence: TGTGCCAGCAGTTACTCCGGGACAGTAAACTCCTACGAGCAGTACTTC.

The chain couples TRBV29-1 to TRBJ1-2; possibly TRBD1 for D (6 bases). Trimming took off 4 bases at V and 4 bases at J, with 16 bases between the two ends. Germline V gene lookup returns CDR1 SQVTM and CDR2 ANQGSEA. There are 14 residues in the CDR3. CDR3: CSVATGGGVYGYTF. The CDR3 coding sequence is TGCAGCGTTGCGACAGGCGGAGGAGTCTATGGCTACACCTTC.